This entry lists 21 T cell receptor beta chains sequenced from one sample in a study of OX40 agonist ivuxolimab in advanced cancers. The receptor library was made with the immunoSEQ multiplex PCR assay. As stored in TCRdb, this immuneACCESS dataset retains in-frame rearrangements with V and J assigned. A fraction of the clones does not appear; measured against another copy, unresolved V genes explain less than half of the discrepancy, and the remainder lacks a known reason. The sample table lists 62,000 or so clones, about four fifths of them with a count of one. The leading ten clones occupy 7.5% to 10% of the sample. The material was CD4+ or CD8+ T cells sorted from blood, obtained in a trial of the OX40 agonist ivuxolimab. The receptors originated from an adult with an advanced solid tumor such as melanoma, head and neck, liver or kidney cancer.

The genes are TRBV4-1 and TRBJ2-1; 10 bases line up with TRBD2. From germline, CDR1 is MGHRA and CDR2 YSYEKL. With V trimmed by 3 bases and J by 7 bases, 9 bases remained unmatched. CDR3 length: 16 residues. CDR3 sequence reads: CASSQGLASGRNEQFF. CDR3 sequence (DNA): TGCGCCAGCAGCCAGGGCTTGGCTAGCGGGAGAAATGAGCAGTTCTTC.

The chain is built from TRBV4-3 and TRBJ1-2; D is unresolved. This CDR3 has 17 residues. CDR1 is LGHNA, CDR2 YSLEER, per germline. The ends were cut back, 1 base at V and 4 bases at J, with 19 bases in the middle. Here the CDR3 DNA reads TGCGCCAGCAGCCAAGGTGTAGGGATCGCGGTCCCCTATGGCTACACCTTC. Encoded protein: CASSQGVGIAVPYGYTF.

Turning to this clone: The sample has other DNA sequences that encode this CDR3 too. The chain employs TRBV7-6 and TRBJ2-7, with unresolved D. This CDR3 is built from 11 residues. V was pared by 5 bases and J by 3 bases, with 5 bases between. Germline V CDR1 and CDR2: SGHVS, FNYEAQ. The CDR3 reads CASSPGYEQYF. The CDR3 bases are TGTGCCAGCAGCCCAGGCTACGAGCAGTACTTC.

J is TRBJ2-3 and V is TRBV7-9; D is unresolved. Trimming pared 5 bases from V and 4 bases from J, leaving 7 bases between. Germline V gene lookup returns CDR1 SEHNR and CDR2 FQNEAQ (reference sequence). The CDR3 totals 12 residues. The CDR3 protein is CASSPQADTQYF. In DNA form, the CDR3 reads TGTGCCAGCAGCCCGCAGGCAGATACGCAGTATTTT.

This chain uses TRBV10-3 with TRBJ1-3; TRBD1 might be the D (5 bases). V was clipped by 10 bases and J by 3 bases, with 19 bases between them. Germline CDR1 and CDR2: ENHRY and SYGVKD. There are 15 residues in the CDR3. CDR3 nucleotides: TGTGCCACCGAACCCGATGGGGGTAGTGGAAACACCATATATTTT. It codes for CATEPDGGSGNTIYF.

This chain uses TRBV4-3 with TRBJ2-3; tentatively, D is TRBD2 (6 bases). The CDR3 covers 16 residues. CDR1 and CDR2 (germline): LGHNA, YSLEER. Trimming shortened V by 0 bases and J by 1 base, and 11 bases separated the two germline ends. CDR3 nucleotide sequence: TGCGCCAGCAGCCAAGAGTGGGACTCGGGCACAGATACGCAGTATTTT. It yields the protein CASSQEWDSGTDTQYF.

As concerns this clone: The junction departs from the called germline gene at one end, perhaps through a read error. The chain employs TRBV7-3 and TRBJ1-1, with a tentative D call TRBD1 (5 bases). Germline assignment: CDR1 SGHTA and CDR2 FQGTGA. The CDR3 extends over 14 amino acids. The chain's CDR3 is CASSLNGANSEAFF. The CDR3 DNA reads TGTGCCAGCAGCTTAAACGGGGCGAACTCTGAAGCTTTCTTT.

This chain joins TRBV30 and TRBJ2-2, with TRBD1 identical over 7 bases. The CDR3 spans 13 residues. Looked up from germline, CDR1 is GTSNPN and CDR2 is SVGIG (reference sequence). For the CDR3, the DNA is TGTGCTCATGACAGGGTCGCGGCCGGGGAGCTGTTTTTT. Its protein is CAHDRVAAGELFF. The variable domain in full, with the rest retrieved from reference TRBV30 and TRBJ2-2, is SQTIHQWPATLVQPVGSPLSLECTVEGTSNPNLYWYRQAAGRGLQLLFYSVGIGQISSEVPQNLSASRPQDRQFILSSKKLLLSDSGFYLCAHDRVAAGELFFGEGSRLTVL.

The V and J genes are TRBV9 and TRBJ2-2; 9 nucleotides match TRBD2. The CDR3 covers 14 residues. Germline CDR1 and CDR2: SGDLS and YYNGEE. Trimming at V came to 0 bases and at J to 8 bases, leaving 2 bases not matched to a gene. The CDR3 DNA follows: TGTGCCAGCAGCGTAGGGACTAGCGTTGGGGAGCTGTTTTTT. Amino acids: CASSVGTSVGELFF.

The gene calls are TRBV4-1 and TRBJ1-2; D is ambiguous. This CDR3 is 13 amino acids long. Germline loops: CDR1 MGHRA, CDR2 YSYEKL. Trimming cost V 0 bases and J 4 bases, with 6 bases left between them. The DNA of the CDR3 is TGCGCCAGCAGCCAAGATCCCCTCTATGGCTACACCTTC. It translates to CASSQDPLYGYTF.

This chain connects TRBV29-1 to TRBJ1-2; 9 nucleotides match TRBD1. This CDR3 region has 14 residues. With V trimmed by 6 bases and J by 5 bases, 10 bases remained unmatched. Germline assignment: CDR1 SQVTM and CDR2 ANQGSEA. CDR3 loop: CSVRLQGASYGYTF. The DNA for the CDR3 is TGCAGCGTCCGACTACAGGGGGCCAGTTATGGCTACACCTTC.

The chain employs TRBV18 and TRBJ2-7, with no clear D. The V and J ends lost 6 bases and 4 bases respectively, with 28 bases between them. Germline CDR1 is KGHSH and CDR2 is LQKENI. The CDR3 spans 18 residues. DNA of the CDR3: TGTGCCAGCTCTCCCGGTGTGGTCCTACCCTATTCTCCTTACGAGCAGTACTTC. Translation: CASSPGVVLPYSPYEQYF.

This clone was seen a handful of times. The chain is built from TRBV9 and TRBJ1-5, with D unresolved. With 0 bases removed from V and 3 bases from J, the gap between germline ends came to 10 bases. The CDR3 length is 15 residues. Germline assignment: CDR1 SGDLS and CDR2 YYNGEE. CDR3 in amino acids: CASSVEGRNNQPQHF. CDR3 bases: TGTGCCAGCAGCGTAGAAGGCCGCAACAATCAGCCCCAGCATTTT.

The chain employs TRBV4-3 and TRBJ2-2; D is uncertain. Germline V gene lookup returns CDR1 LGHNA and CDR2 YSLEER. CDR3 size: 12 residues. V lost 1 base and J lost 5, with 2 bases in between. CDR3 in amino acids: CASSQATGELFF. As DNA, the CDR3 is TGCGCCAGCAGCCAAGCGACCGGGGAGCTGTTTTTT.

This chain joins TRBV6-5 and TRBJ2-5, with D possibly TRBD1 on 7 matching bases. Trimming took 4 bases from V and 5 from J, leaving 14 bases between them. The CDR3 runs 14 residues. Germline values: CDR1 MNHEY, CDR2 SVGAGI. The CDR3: CASSFSGGWETQYF. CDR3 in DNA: TGTGCCAGCAGTTTCTCAGGGGGGTGGGAGACCCAGTACTTC.

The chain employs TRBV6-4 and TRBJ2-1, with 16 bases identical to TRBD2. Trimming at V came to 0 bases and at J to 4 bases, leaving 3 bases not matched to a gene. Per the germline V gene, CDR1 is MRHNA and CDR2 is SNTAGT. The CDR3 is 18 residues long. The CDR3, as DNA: TGTGCCAGCAGTGACTCCGGGACTAGCGGGGGGGAGTACAATGAGCAGTTCTTC. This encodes CASSDSGTSGGEYNEQFF.

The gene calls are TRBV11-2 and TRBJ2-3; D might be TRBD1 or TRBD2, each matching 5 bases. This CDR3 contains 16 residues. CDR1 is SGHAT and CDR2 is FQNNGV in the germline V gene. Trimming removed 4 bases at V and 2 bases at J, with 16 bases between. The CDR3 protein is CASSWGPGTFTDTQYF. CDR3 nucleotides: TGTGCCAGCAGCTGGGGTCCGGGGACCTTCACAGATACGCAGTATTTT.

In nucleotides, the CDR3 is TGTGCCAGTAGTATGACGTTATTCCGGGACAGGGGTCACTATGGCTACACCTTC. Protein product: CASSMTLFRDRGHYGYTF. The rearrangement uses TRBV19 and TRBJ1-2; 10 nucleotides match TRBD1. The CDR3 has 18 amino acids. Per the germline V gene, CDR1 is LNHDA and CDR2 is SQIVND (reference sequence). The J segment lost 3 bases and the V segment lost 3 bases, leaving 13 bases of the junction unmatched.

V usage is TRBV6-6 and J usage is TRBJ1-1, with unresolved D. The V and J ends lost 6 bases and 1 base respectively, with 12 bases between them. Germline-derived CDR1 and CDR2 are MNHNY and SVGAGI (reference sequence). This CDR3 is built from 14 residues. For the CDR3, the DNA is TGTGCCAGCAGCGGCCCGACGAAGAACACTGAAGCTTTCTTT. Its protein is CASSGPTKNTEAFF.

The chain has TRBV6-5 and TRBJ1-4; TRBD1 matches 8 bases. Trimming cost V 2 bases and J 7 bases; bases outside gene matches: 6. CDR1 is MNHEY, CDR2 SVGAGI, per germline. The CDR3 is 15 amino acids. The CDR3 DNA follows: TGTGCCAGCAGTTACCAACAGGGGGGCGGTGAAAAACTGTTTTTT. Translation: CASSYQQGGGEKLFF.

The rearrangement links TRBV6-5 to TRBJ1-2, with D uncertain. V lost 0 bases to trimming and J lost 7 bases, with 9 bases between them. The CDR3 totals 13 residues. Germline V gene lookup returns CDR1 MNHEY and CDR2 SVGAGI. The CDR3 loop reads CASSYSSGFGYTF. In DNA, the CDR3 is TGTGCCAGCAGTTACTCGTCCGGGTTTGGCTACACCTTC.